The 20 T cell receptor beta chains below come from one sample, sequenced in a study of tumor-infiltrating lymphocytes in primary liver carcinoma. TCR beta cDNA was reverse-transcribed from roughly 0.45 ug of total RNA. The reaction used a constant-region primer and ProtoScript II reverse transcriptase. Nested multiplex PCR, run for three rounds with slightly modified ARM-PCR, yielded TCR beta libraries. It was with TRBV1-TRBV30 forward primers and a C-beta reverse primer that the first two PCR rounds were run, at around 11 cycles each. TCRdb analysed the multiplex PCR reads with MiXCR anew, one entry per CDR3 protein. The table includes 75,000 to 80,000 distinct CDR3 sequences, roughly 69% detected once. Total RNA and DNA came together from about 19-30 mg of bulk tissue without cell sorting. The specimen was tumor-adjacent normal liver tissue. Receptors were obtained from a man aged 35 to 55 with primary liver carcinoma and hepatitis B virus infection.

Notes on this clonotype: Germline and junction disagree at one end, which may indicate a read error. The genes are TRBV4-2 and TRBJ2-7; 9 bases align to TRBD2. The germline V gene has CDR1 LGHNA and CDR2 YNFKEQ. The CDR3 runs 16 residues. CDR3 region: CASSQAASGVSYGHYF. The CDR3 DNA reads as TGTGCCAGCAGTCAAGCGGCTAGCGGGGTTTCCTACGGGCACTACTTC.

This clonotype was recorded many times. At one end the junction does not follow the germline gene, possibly because of a read error. The genes are TRBV28 and TRBJ2-5; 7 bases line up with TRBD1. Germline CDR1 MDHEN, CDR2 SYDVKM. This CDR3 has 13 amino acids. The CDR3, as DNA: TGCGCCAGCAGCCCCGACAGGGAAGAGACCCAGTACTTC. This translates into CASSPDREETQYF.

Details on this clonotype: One end of the junction is discordant with germline, which a read error may explain. This chain joins TRBV29-1 and TRBJ2-5; TRBD2 is a possible D gene (6 bases). Looked up from germline, CDR1 is SQVTM and CDR2 is ANQGSEA. The CDR3 consists of 16 residues. The CDR3 DNA reads as TGCAGCGTTGAAGATCGCCTATCGGGAGCTCCAGAGACCCAATACTTC. This gives the protein CSVEDRLSGAPETQYF.

Comment on this clonotype: The germline gene is not matched at one end of the junction; a read error may be the cause. The V gene is TRBV11-2, the J gene TRBJ2-7; either TRBD1 or TRBD2 may fit D (5 bases each). The CDR3 has 17 amino acids. Germline-derived CDR1 and CDR2 are SGHAT and FQNNGV. The CDR3 DNA follows: TGTGCTAGCAGTCCACTCGAGGGGCGCCGACTCGCCTACGAGCAGTACTTC. Translated, it gives CASSPLEGRRLAYEQYF.

Remarks on this clonotype: One junction end does not reproduce the germline sequence, and a read error may be involved. The chain joins TRBV7-8 to TRBJ2-1, with D tentatively TRBD1 or TRBD2 (6 bases each). The germline V gene has CDR1 SGHVS and CDR2 FQNEAQ. The CDR3 extends over 17 amino acids. CDR3 in amino acids: CVSSLLGGNGRTNEQFF. CDR3 nucleotide sequence: TGTGTCAGCAGCTTGTTAGGGGGTAACGGGAGAACCAATGAGCAATTCTTC.

This chain links TRBV7-8 with TRBJ2-4; 10 bases agree with TRBD1. This CDR3 is 17 amino acids long. Germline CDR1 is SGHVS and CDR2 is FQNEAQ. J gave up 1 base and V 7 bases, and 10 bases lay outside the gene matches. The CDR3 nucleotides read TGTGCCAGCAACCCTGAAAAGGGACAGGGGGCCAAAAACATTCAGTACTTC. Its translation is CASNPEKGQGAKNIQYF.

As regards this clonotype: The junction departs from the called germline gene at one end, perhaps through a read error. The CDR3 spells CDSKPRNNSPLHF. The CDR3 nucleotides are TGTGACAGTAAACCCCGGAATAATTCACCCCTCCACTTT. The gene calls are TRBV19 and TRBJ1-6; no definite D call. Germline values: CDR1 LNHDA, CDR2 SQIVND (reference sequence). CDR3 length equals 13 residues.

In regard to this clonotype: At one boundary the junction diverges from the germline segment, which might be a read error. The chain joins TRBV6-5 to TRBJ2-3, with D possibly matching TRBD2 (6 bases). The CDR3 consists of 14 residues. CDR1 is MNHEY and CDR2 is SVGAGI in the germline V gene. Here the CDR3 reads CASRPGLGTYTQYF. The CDR3 bases are TGTGCCAGCAGGCCGGGACTCGGCACATATACGCAGTATTTT.

As DNA, the CDR3 is TGTGCCAGCAGCACGGCGGCTGGGGGTGATACCCGGGAGCTGTTTTTT. It is translated as CASSTAAGGDTRELFF. The genes are TRBV5-4 and TRBJ2-2, with D perhaps matching TRBD1 or TRBD2 (5 bases each). CDR3 length: 16 residues. V was shortened by 4 bases and J by 9 bases, with 22 bases between the two germline ends. From germline, CDR1 is SGHNT and CDR2 YYREEE (reference sequence). Looking up the rest from reference TRBV5-4 and TRBJ2-2 gives the full variable domain: ETGVTQSPTHLIKTRGQQVTLRCSSQSGHNTVSWYQQALGQGPQFIFQYYREEENGRGNFPPRFSGLQFPNYSSELNVNALELDDSALYLCASSTAAGGDTRELFFGEGSRLTVL.

CDR3 DNA: TGCGCCAGCAGCTTGGATGCGGCTAGCGGTCGCTCCTACAATGAGCAGTTCTTC. Translation gives CASSLDAASGRSYNEQFF. The J gene is TRBJ2-1, the V gene TRBV5-1, with 7 positions matching TRBD2. V trimming: 0 bases; J trimming: 0 bases; junction bases outside the gene matches: 9. The CDR3 runs 18 residues. Looked up from germline, CDR1 is SGHRS and CDR2 is YFSETQ.

This sequence joins TRBV9 and TRBJ1-5, with TRBD1 identical over 9 bases. The CDR3 totals 17 residues. With V trimmed by 2 bases and J by 2 bases, 8 bases remained unmatched. Germline V gives CDR1 SGDLS, CDR2 YYNGEE. The CDR3 bases are TGTGCCAGCAGCGTGGGGCCGGGACAGGGAGGCAATCAGCCCCAGCATTTT. Translating gives CASSVGPGQGGNQPQHF. Filled out from reference TRBV9 and TRBJ1-5, the complete variable domain reads DSGVTQTPKHLITATGQRVTLRCSPRSGDLSVYWYQQSLDQGLQFLIQYYNGEERAKGNILERFSAQQFPDLHSELNLSSLELGDSALYFCASSVGPGQGGNQPQHFGDGTRLSIL.

This clonotype was counted many times. The CDR3, as DNA: TGCGCCAGCAGTTTTGGGGTAGATACGCAGTATTTT. Amino acids: CASSFGVDTQYF. This rearrangement joins TRBV10-2 to TRBJ2-3; D is uncertain. Trimming shortened V by 5 bases and J by 5 bases, and 8 bases separated the two germline ends. CDR1 and CDR2 from the germline V gene are WSHSY and SAAADI. This CDR3 has 12 amino acids.

This clonotype was found many times. The rearrangement joins TRBV30 to TRBJ2-5; D not resolved. Trimming pared 1 base from V and 0 bases from J, leaving 9 bases between. The CDR3 length is 14 residues. CDR1 and CDR2 (germline): GTSNPN, SVGIG (reference sequence). In nucleotides, the CDR3 is TGTGCCTGGAGTGGGTTTATGTACCAAGAGACCCAGTACTTC. Encoded protein: CAWSGFMYQETQYF.

Points on this clonotype: The junction departs from germline at one end; a sequencing error may be responsible. The gene calls are TRBV4-3 and TRBJ1-1; D is uncertain. CDR3 length: 16 residues. From germline, CDR1 is LGHNA and CDR2 YSLEER. The CDR3 DNA is TGCGCAAGCAGCCAAGAGCATCGGAGCTTAAACACTGAAGCTTTCTTT. This encodes CASSQEHRSLNTEAFF.

Judged by abundance, this clonotype is medium-sized (0.01 to 0.1%). The chain recombines TRBV11-3 with TRBJ2-3, with D unresolved. The germline gives CDR1 SGHNT, CDR2 YENEEA. Trimming took off 0 bases at V and 7 bases at J, with 8 bases between the two ends. CDR3 length: 13 residues. CDR3 nucleotides: TGTGCCAGCAGCTTAGATCTTATAAATACGCAGTATTTT. It translates to CASSLDLINTQYF.

This clonotype was detected a few times. A much more abundant neighbour one base away suggests this may be a read error. This chain connects TRBV10-1 to TRBJ2-7; the D is unclear. There are 12 residues in the CDR3. Germline V gene data show CDR1 as WNHNN and CDR2 as SYGVQD (reference sequence). V shed 2 bases and J shed 6 bases, with 8 bases lying between them. The CDR3: CASSEPLGEQYF. The CDR3 DNA reads as TGCGCCAGCAGTGAGCCCCTTGGCGAGCAGTACTTC.

This clonotype came up once. The V gene is TRBV12-3 or TRBV12-4, the J gene TRBJ1-1; D is ambiguous. Trimming removed 7 bases at V and 1 base at J, with 13 bases between. The CDR3 is 14 amino acids. CDR3 protein: CASKSEERNTEAFF. In nucleotides, the CDR3 is TGTGCCAGCAAATCAGAGGAGCGGAACACTGAAGCTTTCTTT.

Turning to this clonotype: Because it lacks the conserved phenylalanine or tryptophan at the end, this CDR3 is likely a read error. This CDR3 is CASSYQDTGGLFL. Written as DNA, the CDR3 is TGTGCCAGCAGTTACCAGGACACCGGGGGGCTGTTTCTT. The gene calls are TRBV6-5 and TRBJ2-2; tentatively, D is TRBD2 (6 bases). The CDR3 spans 13 residues. From germline, CDR1 is MNHEY and CDR2 SVGAGI.

This chain links TRBV28 with TRBJ2-5; D is unresolved. Trimming cost V 1 base and J 4 bases, with 10 bases left between them. The CDR3 loop spans 14 amino acids. The germline V gene encodes CDR1 MDHEN and CDR2 SYDVKM. CDR3 loop: CASSLYVSGETQYF. CDR3 in DNA: TGTGCCAGCAGTTTATACGTCTCCGGAGAGACCCAGTACTTC.

This clonotype was seen only once. The V gene is TRBV4-2, the J gene TRBJ2-2; TRBD1 aligns across 7 bases. Germline values: CDR1 LGHNA, CDR2 YNFKEQ. With V trimmed by 3 bases and J by 9 bases, 13 bases remained unmatched. The length of the CDR3 is 16 residues. This chain's CDR3 is CASSQVRDSSRRELFF. CDR3 sequence (DNA): TGTGCCAGCAGCCAGGTAAGGGACAGCTCGAGGAGGGAGCTGTTTTTT.